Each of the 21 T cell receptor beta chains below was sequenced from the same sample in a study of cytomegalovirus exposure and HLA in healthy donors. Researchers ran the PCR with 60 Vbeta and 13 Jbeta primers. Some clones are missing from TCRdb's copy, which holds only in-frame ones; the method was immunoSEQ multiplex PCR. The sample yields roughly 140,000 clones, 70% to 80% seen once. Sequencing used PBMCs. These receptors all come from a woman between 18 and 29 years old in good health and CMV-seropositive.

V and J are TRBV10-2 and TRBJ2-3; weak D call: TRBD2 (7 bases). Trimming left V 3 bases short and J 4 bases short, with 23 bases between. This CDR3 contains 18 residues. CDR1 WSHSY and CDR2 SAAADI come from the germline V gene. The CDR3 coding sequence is TGCGCCAGCAGTGATAAACGGGGGGCCCTACTTGGACCAGATACGCAGTATTTT. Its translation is CASSDKRGALLGPDTQYF.

CDR3 in amino acids: CASSHSVATNEKLFF. The CDR3 nucleotides are TGCGCCAGCAGTCATTCGGTTGCAACTAATGAAAAACTGTTTTTT. The rearrangement uses TRBV23-1 and TRBJ1-4; the D is unclear. TRBV23-1 is reported as an ORF; its role is uncertain. The V gene lost 3 bases and the J gene lost 0 bases, with 8 bases spanning the gap. CDR3 length equals 15 residues.

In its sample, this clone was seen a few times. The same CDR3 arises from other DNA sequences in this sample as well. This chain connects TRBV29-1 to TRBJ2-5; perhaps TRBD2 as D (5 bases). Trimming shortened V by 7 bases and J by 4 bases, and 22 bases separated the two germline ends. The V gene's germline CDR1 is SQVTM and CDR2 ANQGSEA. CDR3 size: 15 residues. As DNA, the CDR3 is TGCAGCGCCCCCGCCGGCAGCTGGACTGGAGAGACCCAGTACTTC. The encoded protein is CSAPAGSWTGETQYF.

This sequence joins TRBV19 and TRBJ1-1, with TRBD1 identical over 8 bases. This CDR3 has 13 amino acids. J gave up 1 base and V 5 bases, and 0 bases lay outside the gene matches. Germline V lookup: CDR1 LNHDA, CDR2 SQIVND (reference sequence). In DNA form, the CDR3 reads TGTGCCAGTAGTGACAGGGGGAACACTGAAGCTTTCTTT. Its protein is CASSDRGNTEAFF.

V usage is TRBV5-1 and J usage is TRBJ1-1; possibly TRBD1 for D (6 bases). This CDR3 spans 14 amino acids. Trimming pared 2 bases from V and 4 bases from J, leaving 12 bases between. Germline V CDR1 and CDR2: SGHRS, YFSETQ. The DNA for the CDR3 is TGCGCCAGCAGCTTTAACAGGGAGGGCACTGAAGCTTTCTTT. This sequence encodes CASSFNREGTEAFF.

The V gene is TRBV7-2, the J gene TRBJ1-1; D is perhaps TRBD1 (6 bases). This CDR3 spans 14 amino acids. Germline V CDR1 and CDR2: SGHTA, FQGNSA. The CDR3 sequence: CASGRLMGATEAFF. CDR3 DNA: TGTGCTTCGGGACGCCTGATGGGGGCCACTGAAGCTTTCTTT.

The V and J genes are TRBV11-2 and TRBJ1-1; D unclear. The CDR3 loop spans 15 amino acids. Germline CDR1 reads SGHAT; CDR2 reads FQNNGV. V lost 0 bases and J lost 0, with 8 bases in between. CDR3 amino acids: CASSLEVRMNTEAFF. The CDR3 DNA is TGTGCCAGCAGCTTAGAAGTCAGGATGAACACTGAAGCTTTCTTT. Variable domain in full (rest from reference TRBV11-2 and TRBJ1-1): EAGVAQSPRYKIIEKRQSVAFWCNPISGHATLYWYQQILGQGPKLLIQFQNNGVVDDSQLPKDRFSAERLKGVDSTLKIQPAKLEDSAVYLCASSLEVRMNTEAFFGQGTRLTVV.

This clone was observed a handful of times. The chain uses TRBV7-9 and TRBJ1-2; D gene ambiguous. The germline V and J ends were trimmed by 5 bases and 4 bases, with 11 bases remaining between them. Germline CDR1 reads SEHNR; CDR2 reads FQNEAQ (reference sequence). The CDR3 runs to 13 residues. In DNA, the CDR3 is TGTGCCAGCAGCGCAGAGAGGGCCTATGGCTACACCTTC. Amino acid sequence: CASSAERAYGYTF.

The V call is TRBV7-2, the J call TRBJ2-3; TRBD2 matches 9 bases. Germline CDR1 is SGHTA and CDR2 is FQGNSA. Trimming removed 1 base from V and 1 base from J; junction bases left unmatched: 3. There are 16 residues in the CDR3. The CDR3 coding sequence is TGTGCCAGCAGCTTAGGGCGGGGGGGACGCACAGATACGCAGTATTTT. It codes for CASSLGRGGRTDTQYF. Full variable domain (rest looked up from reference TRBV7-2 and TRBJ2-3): GAGVSQSPSNKVTEKGKDVELRCDPISGHTALYWYRQSLGQGLEFLIYFQGNSAPDKSGLPSDRFSAERTGGSVSTLTIQRTQQEDSAVYLCASSLGRGGRTDTQYFGPGTRLTVL.

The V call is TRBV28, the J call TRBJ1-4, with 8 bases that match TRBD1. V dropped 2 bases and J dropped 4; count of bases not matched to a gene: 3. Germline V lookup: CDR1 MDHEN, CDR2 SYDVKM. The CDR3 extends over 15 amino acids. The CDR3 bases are TGTGCCAGCAGTTTACGGGGACAGGTTAATGAAAAACTGTTTTTT. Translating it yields CASSLRGQVNEKLFF.

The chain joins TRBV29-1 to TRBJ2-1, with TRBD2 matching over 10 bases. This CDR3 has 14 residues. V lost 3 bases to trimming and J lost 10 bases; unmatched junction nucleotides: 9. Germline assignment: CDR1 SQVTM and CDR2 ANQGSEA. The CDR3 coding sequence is TGCAGCGTTGAGGTTAGCGGGGGGCCAGGGGAGCAGTTCTTC. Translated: CSVEVSGGPGEQFF.

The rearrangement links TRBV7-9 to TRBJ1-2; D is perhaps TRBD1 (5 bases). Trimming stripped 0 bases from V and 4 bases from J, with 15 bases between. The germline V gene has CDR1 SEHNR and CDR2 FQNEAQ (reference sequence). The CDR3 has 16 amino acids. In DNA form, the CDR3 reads TGTGCCAGCAGCTTAGCGGGCAGGGAAGGTCTCTATGGCTACACCTTC. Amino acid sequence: CASSLAGREGLYGYTF.

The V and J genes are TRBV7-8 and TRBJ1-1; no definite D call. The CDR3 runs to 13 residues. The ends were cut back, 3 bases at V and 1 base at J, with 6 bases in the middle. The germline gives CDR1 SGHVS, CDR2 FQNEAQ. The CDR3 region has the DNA TGTGCCAGCAGCTTGTGGCCGAACACTGAAGCTTTCTTT. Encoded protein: CASSLWPNTEAFF. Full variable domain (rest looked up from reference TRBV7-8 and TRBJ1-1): GAGVSQSPRYKVAKRGQDVALRCDPISGHVSLFWYQQALGQGPEFLTYFQNEAQLDKSGLPSDRFFAERPEGSVSTLKIQRTQQEDSAVYLCASSLWPNTEAFFGQGTRLTVV.

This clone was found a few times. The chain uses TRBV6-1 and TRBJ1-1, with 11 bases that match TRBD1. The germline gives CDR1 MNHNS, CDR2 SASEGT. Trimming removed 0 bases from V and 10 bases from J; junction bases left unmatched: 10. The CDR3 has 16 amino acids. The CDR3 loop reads CASSEAHLGQGGRAFF. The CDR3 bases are TGTGCCAGCAGTGAAGCTCATCTGGGACAGGGGGGCAGAGCTTTCTTT.

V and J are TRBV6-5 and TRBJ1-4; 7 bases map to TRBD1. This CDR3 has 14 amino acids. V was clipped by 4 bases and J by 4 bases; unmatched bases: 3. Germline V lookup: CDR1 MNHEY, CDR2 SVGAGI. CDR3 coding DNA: TGTGCCAGCAGTTCCGGGACAGATAATGAAAAACTGTTTTTT. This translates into CASSSGTDNEKLFF.

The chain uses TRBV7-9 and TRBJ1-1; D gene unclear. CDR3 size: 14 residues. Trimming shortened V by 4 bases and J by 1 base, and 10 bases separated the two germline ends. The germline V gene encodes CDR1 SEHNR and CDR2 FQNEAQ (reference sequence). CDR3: CASSSKRRNTEAFF. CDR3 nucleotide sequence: TGTGCCAGCAGCTCTAAGCGGCGGAACACTGAAGCTTTCTTT.

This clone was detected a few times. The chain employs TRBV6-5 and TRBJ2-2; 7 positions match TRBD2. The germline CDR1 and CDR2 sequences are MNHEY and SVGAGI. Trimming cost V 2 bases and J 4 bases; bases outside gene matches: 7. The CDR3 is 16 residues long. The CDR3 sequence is CASSYVLAASTGELFF. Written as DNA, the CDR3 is TGTGCCAGCAGTTACGTTCTAGCGGCAAGCACCGGGGAGCTGTTTTTT.

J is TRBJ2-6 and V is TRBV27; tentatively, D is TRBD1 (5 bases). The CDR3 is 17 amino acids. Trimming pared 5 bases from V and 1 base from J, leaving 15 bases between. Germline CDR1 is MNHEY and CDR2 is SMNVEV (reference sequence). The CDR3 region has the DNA TGTGCCAGCAGTGGACAAGCCCTTAGGTCTGGGGCCAACGTCCTGACTTTC. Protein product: CASSGQALRSGANVLTF.

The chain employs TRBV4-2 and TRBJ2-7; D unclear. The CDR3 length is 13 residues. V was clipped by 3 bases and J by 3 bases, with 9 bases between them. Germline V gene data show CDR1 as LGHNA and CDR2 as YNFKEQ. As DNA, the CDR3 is TGTGCCAGCAGCCACCGATCGGGCTACGAGCAGTACTTC. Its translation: CASSHRSGYEQYF.

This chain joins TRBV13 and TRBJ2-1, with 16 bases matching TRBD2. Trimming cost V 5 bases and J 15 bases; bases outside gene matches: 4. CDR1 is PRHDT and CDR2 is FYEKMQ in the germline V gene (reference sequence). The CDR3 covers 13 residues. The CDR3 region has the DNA TGTGCCAGCAGCCAGGGACTAGCGGGGGGGCTGTTCTTC. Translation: CASSQGLAGGLFF.

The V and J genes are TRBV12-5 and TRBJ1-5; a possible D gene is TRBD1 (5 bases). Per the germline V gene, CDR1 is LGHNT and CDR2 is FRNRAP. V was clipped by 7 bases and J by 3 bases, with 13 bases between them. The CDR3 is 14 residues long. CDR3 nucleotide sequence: TGTGCTAGTGCCGGAGGGGACCCCAATCAGCCCCAGCATTTT. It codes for CASAGGDPNQPQHF.